Below, one T cell receptor beta chain is given with its context. This CDR3 is built from 13 residues. The ends were cut back, 7 bases at V and 4 bases at J, with 14 bases in the middle. CDR1 and CDR2 (germline): SQVTM, ANQGSEA. Authors' methods: Amplification from reference gene primers served as the basis for estimated nucleated cell counts. Profiled with immunoSEQ multiplex PCR; TCRdb holds only in-frame clones, not every one. V, J and clone size derive from that table, while D and trimming were established from the DNA sequence. The profile shows more than 55,000 clones, about 91% of them singletons. This record comes from a study of blood T cell repertoires in COVID-19. At the level of the study: Some COVID-19 samples were acute and others convalescent; all came from the United States, Italy and Spain. PBMCs, B-cell-depleted T cells, or T cells provided the cDNA or gDNA that made up the material.

The sequencing sample was made of peripheral blood. This rearrangement joins TRBV29-1 to TRBJ2-1; possibly TRBD2 for D (6 bases). The sequence was collected from a woman between 65 and 79 years old with acute or convalescent COVID-19. The CDR3 DNA sequence: TGCAGCGCCCACCGCGGGGATTACAATGAGCAGTTCTTC. Translated, it gives CSAHRGDYNEQFF.